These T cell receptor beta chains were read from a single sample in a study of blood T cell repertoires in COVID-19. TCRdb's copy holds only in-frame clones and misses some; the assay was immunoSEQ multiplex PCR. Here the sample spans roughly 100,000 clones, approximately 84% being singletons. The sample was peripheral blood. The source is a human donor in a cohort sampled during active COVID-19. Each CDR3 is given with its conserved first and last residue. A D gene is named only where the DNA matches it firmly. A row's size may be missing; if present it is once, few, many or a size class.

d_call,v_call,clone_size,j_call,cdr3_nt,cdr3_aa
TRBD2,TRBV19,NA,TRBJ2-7,TGTGCCAGTAGTATGGGGGGACTACTCGAGCAGTACTTC,CASSMGGLLEQYF
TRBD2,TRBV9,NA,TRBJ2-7,TGTGCCAGCAGCATTAGCGGGGTAACTTACGAGCAGTACTTC,CASSISGVTYEQYF
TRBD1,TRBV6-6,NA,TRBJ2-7,TGTGCCAGCAGACAGGACAGGATTACTAGTCTGGAGCAGTACTTC,CASRQDRITSLEQYF
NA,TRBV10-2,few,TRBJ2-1,TGCGCCAGCAGTGATTTTCGGGGTAGCGATAATGAGCAGTTCTTC,CASSDFRGSDNEQFF
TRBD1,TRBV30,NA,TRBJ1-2,TGTGCCTGGATCAACGCCCCAGGGGGCTATGGCTACACCTTC,CAWINAPGGYGYTF
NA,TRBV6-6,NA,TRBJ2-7,TGTGCCAGCAGTCTCGCGGAGACGGACTACGAGCAGTACTTC,CASSLAETDYEQYF
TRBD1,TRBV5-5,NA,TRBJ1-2,TGTGCCAGCAGCATTCCCGGGACAGGGGGCGGCTACACCTTC,CASSIPGTGGGYTF
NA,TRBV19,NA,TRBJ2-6,TGTGCCAGTAGTGCCCTATCGAGTTCTGGGGCCAACGTCCTGACTTTC,CASSALSSSGANVLTF
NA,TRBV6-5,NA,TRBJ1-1,TGTGCCAGCATCCAGAGGGGGTACACTGAAGCTTTCTTT,CASIQRGYTEAFF
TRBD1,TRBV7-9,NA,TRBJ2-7,TGTGCCAGCAGTGTTGGGACAGGGGGTGGGCAGTACTTC,CASSVGTGGGQYF
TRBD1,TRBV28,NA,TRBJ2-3,TGTGCCAGCAGTCGGACAGGGGGCAGTGATACGCAGTATTTT,CASSRTGGSDTQYF
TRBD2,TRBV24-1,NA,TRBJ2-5,TGTGCCACCAGTGACCCTGGACTAGCGGGAGTAGAGACCCAGTACTTC,CATSDPGLAGVETQYF
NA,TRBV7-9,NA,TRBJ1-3,TGTGCCAGCAGCCCCGCTGGGGGGGGAGACACCATATATTTT,CASSPAGGGDTIYF
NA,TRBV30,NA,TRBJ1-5,TGTGCCTGGAGGGAGGGATACAATCAGCCCCAGCATTTT,CAWREGYNQPQHF
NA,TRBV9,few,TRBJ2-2,TGTGCCAGCAGCTCCAGTGGCTTATCGAACACCGGGGAGCTGTTTTTT,CASSSSGLSNTGELFF
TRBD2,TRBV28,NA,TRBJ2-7,TGTGCCAGCAGTTTGGGCGGGAGGGCCTCCTACGAGCAGTACTTC,CASSLGGRASYEQYF
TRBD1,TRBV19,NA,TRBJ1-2,TGTGCCAGTAGTCCCCGGGGACAGCTCTATGGCTACACCTTC,CASSPRGQLYGYTF
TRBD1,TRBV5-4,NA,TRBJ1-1,TGTGCCAGCAGCTCAGGGACAGTTGAAGGAACTGAAGCTTTCTTT,CASSSGTVEGTEAFF
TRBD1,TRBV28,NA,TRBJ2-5,TGTGCCAGCAGTTTAATCGGACAGGAAGAGACCCAGTACTTC,CASSLIGQEETQYF
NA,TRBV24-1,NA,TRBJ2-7,TGTGCCACCATGAGAATCGAGCAGTACTTC,CATMRIEQYF
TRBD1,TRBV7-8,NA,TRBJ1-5,TGTGCCAGCTCCTGGGGCAGGGGGCAAGATCAGCCCCAGCATTTT,CASSWGRGQDQPQHF
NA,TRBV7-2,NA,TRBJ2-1,TGTGCCAGCCCGAGCACAGGGAACAATGAGCAGTTCTTC,CASPSTGNNEQFF
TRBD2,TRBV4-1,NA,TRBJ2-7,TGCGCCAGCAGCCAGGATTCGGGACTGGGAGCGGGGGCCTACGAGCAGTACTTC,CASSQDSGLGAGAYEQYF
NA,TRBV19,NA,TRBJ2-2,TGTGCCAGTAGTTCAGGGGGAGGATACACCGGGGAGCTGTTTTTT,CASSSGGGYTGELFF
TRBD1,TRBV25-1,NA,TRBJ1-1,TGTGCCAGCAGGGACAGGGACGGAGCTTTCTTT,CASRDRDGAFF
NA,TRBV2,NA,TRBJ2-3,TGTGCCAGCAGTTCCTCACTAGCAGATACGCAGTATTTT,CASSSSLADTQYF
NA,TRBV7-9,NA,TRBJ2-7,TGTGCCAGCAGCTTCGGGGGAGCCTACGAGCAGTACTTC,CASSFGGAYEQYF